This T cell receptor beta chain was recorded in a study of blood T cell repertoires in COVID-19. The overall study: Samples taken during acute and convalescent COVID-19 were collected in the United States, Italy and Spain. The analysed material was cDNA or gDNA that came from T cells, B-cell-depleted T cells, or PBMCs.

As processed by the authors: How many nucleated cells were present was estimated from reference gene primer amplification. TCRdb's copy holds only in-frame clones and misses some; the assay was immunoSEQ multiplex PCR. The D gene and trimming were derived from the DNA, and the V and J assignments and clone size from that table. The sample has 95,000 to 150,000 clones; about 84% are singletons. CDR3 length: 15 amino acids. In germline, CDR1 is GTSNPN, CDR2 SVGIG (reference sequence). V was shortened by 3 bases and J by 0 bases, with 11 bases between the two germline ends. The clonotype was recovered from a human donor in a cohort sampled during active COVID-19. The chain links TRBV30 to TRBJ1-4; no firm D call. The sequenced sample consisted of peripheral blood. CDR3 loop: CAWSFYVATNEKLFF. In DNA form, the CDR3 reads TGTGCCTGGAGCTTTTATGTTGCAACTAATGAAAAACTGTTTTTT.